This is a list of T cell receptor beta chains from one sample in a study of T cells in pancreatic ductal adenocarcinoma. This table comes from immunoSEQ multiplex PCR, and its TCRdb copy is limited to in-frame clones, with some not included. Of tens of thousands of clones listed, more than 90% are singletons. The sample taken for sequencing was PBMCs. The receptors originated from a human donor with pancreatic ductal adenocarcinoma. Both conserved end residues are part of each CDR3. A D gene is named only where the DNA matches it firmly. Clone size is stated in some rows and not others, as once, few, many or a class when expanded.

TRBV4-1	once	.	TRBJ2-7	TGCGCCAGCAGCCAAGCCTTGGCGGCCCCGAACGACTACGAGCAGTACTTC	CASSQALAAPNDYEQYF
TRBV5-4	.	.	TRBJ1-2	TGTGCCAGCAGCTTTCCGGACCTCCCCCTGAGGGGCTACACCTTC	CASSFPDLPLRGYTF
TRBV5-6	.	TRBD1	TRBJ2-6	TGTGCCAGCAGCACATGGACAGGGGGAGTAAGCTCTGGGGCCAACGTCCTGACTTTC	CASSTWTGGVSSGANVLTF
TRBV6-5	.	.	TRBJ2-1	TGTGCCAGCAGTTACGATCGGGGGAATGAGCAGTTCTTC	CASSYDRGNEQFF
TRBV5-1	.	.	TRBJ2-5	TGCGCCAGCAGCCCAACTGGGGAGACCCAGTACTTC	CASSPTGETQYF
TRBV2	.	.	TRBJ2-6	TGTGCCAGCAGTAGTAGACACTCTGGGGCCAACGTCCTGACTTTC	CASSSRHSGANVLTF
TRBV5-1	.	.	TRBJ2-5	TGCGCCCTCCACCTGCAGGCAGCGCGCCTGAAGACCCAGTACTTC	CALHLQAARLKTQYF
TRBV7-9	.	TRBD2	TRBJ2-7	TGTGCCAGCAGCTCCTTGGGACTACCTAGCTCCTACGAGCAGTACTTC	CASSSLGLPSSYEQYF
TRBV6-6	.	.	TRBJ1-2	TGTGCCAGCAGTTACCAAAGGCAGGGCCAACGGGGTGGCTACACCTTC	CASSYQRQGQRGGYTF
TRBV28	.	.	TRBJ2-7	TGTGCCAGCAGTTTAACGGCGGGGAACTACGAGCAGTACTTC	CASSLTAGNYEQYF
TRBV5-5	.	.	TRBJ2-1	TGTGCCAGCAGCTTGGGGACAAACCCTTCTTACAATGAGCAGTTCTTC	CASSLGTNPSYNEQFF
TRBV5-1	.	.	TRBJ2-1	TGCGCCAGCAGCTTGTTCCCGAACCAATATACTGCCTCCAATGAGCAGTTCTTC	CASSLFPNQYTASNEQFF
TRBV4-3	.	.	TRBJ1-3	TGCGCCAGCAGCCAAGATAAGGCCGGCGGTGGCACCATATATTTT	CASSQDKAGGGTIYF
TRBV27	.	.	TRBJ2-7	TGTGCCAGCAGTCTTAGGGACTCTCCAGGAGGGAGGGGGTACGAGCAGTACTTC	CASSLRDSPGGRGYEQYF
TRBV28	.	TRBD2	TRBJ2-7	TGTGCCAGCAGTTTATGGGGGGTGACGGGAGGAATATACGAGCAGTACTTC	CASSLWGVTGGIYEQYF
TRBV2	once	.	TRBJ1-4	TGTGCCAGCAGTGTCCTGCGGAGGGTAGAAAAACTGTTTTTT	CASSVLRRVEKLFF
TRBV7-9	once	.	TRBJ1-1	TGTGCCAGCAAGGACACAGGGAACACTGAAGCTTTCTTT	CASKDTGNTEAFF
TRBV27	.	TRBD1	TRBJ1-4	TGTGCCAGCAGTCGAGAGTACCCGACAGGGCGGGAAAAACTGTTTTTT	CASSREYPTGREKLFF
TRBV2	.	TRBD2	TRBJ2-2	TGTGCCAGCAGTGGACTAGCGGGAGGGCTAATCGCCGGGGAGCTGTTTTTT	CASSGLAGGLIAGELFF
TRBV6-6	few	.	TRBJ2-5	TGTGCCAGCAGTTACTCGAATCGAGAAGAGACCCAGTACTTC	CASSYSNREETQYF
TRBV5-1	.	.	TRBJ1-5	TGCGCCAGCAGCTTGAATGGGCAGTACAATCAGCCCCAGCATTTT	CASSLNGQYNQPQHF
TRBV6-1	.	.	TRBJ2-4	TGTGCCAGCAGTGGGGGGTACACTAAGGAGGCCAAAAACATTCAGTACTTC	CASSGGYTKEAKNIQYF
TRBV5-1	.	.	TRBJ2-1	TGCGCCAGCAGCTCCCGGGACCCGGCCTACAATGAGCAGTTCTTC	CASSSRDPAYNEQFF
TRBV19	.	TRBD2	TRBJ2-1	TGTGCCAGTAGTATCGGGAGCGGGAGGACAGTATTCAATGAGCAGTTCTTC	CASSIGSGRTVFNEQFF
TRBV4-3	.	TRBD2	TRBJ2-3	TGCGCCAGCAGCCAAGGGAAGCGGGAGACAGATACGCAGTATTTT	CASSQGKRETDTQYF
TRBV5-5	.	.	TRBJ2-1	TGTGCCAGCAGCTTGGACAGCTACAATGAGCAGTTCTTC	CASSLDSYNEQFF
TRBV4-1	.	TRBD1	TRBJ2-3	TGCGCCAGCAGCACCCGGACAGGGGGATACACAGATACGCAGTATTTT	CASSTRTGGYTDTQYF
TRBV11-3	.	.	TRBJ1-4	TGTGCCAGCAGCCCCGGAAGTAACCCGGGGGGTGAAAAACTGTTTTTT	CASSPGSNPGGEKLFF
TRBV11-2	once	TRBD1	TRBJ1-3	TGTGCCAGCAGCCTGGGACAGTACTCTGGAAACACCATATATTTT	CASSLGQYSGNTIYF
TRBV7-9	few	TRBD1	TRBJ2-2	TGTGCCAGCAGCCGACAGGGAAACACCGGGGAGCTGTTTTTT	CASSRQGNTGELFF
TRBV6-1	.	.	TRBJ1-6	TGTGCCAGCAGTGGTGGGGGAGCCTCCTATAATTCACCCCTCCACTTT	CASSGGGASYNSPLHF
TRBV18	.	.	TRBJ1-5	TGTGCCAGCTCCCAGTCAGGGAGCAATCAGCCCCAGCATTTT	CASSQSGSNQPQHF
TRBV7-9	.	.	TRBJ2-7	TGTGCCAGCAGCTTAGGACGGGTCTCCTACGAGCAGTACTTC	CASSLGRVSYEQYF
TRBV14	.	TRBD2	TRBJ2-1	TGTGCCAGCAGCCACCTAACCGGGACTAGCGGGAGCCTATCCTCCTACAATGAGCAGTTCTTC	CASSHLTGTSGSLSSYNEQFF
TRBV18	.	.	TRBJ2-7	TGTGCCAGCTCACCGCGGGATCCCTACGAGCAGTACTTC	CASSPRDPYEQYF
TRBV11-2	.	.	TRBJ2-1	TGTGCCAGCAGCCCACCCCGCGGCAACAATGAGCAGTTCTTC	CASSPPRGNNEQFF
TRBV28	.	TRBD1	TRBJ1-4	TGTGCCAGCAGTGCCCCAGGGGGGTCTAATGAAAAACTGTTTTTT	CASSAPGGSNEKLFF
TRBV18	few	TRBD1	TRBJ2-2	TGTGCCAGCTCGGATCCGGGACAGACGAACACCGGGGAGCTGTTTTTT	CASSDPGQTNTGELFF
TRBV19	.	TRBD1	TRBJ2-5	TGTGCCAGTAGTATCAGGACAGGGGTGGTGGAGACCCAGTACTTC	CASSIRTGVVETQYF
TRBV7-2	.	TRBD1	TRBJ1-2	TGTGCCAGCAGGGTACAGGGGCTGGGTGGCTACACCTTC	CASRVQGLGGYTF
TRBV30	.	.	TRBJ2-1	TGTGCCTGGGAGTTGGGGATGAGCGGGCAGAACAATGAGCAGTTCTTC	CAWELGMSGQNNEQFF
TRBV19	.	TRBD1	TRBJ2-1	TGTGCCAGTAGTATCTTTAGCCGGGACAGGCGCCTCCGCTCCTACAATGAGCAGTTCTTC	CASSIFSRDRRLRSYNEQFF
TRBV2	.	.	TRBJ2-1	TGTGCCAGCACTCCAACTAGGTGGGGTGGTGAGCAGTTCTTC	CASTPTRWGGEQFF
TRBV5-5	.	TRBD1	TRBJ2-1	TGTGCCAGCAGCGGTATGACCGGGACAGGTTTCTACAATGAGCAGTTCTTC	CASSGMTGTGFYNEQFF
TRBV7-9	.	.	TRBJ2-3	TGTGCCAGCAGCAGAACGGGCACAGATACGCAGTATTTT	CASSRTGTDTQYF
TRBV14	.	.	TRBJ2-1	TGTGCCAGCAGCCCGTCTGGCGCTATTCGAGGAAATGAGCAGTTCTTC	CASSPSGAIRGNEQFF
TRBV2	.	TRBD2	TRBJ2-5	TGTGCCACTGGAGGTCTAGCGGGAGTTGAGACCCAGTACTTC	CATGGLAGVETQYF
TRBV9	.	.	TRBJ2-7	TGTGCCAGCAGTGGGGGGGCAAATACTATCTACGAGCAGTACTTC	CASSGGANTIYEQYF
TRBV14	.	.	TRBJ1-1	TGTGCCAGCAGCTACACGTTACAGGGAGAAAGCACTGAAGCTTTCTTT	CASSYTLQGESTEAFF
TRBV6-6	.	.	TRBJ1-2	TGTGCCAGCAGTGCCGCTTTTAACTATGGCTACACCTTC	CASSAAFNYGYTF
TRBV19	.	TRBD1	TRBJ2-1	TGTGCCAGTAGGGGGGACAGGGGCCCTAGGGAGTTCTTC	CASRGDRGPREFF
TRBV5-4	.	.	TRBJ2-1	TGTGCCAGCAGCTTACTGGCTATGAATGAGCAGTTCTTC	CASSLLAMNEQFF
TRBV7-2	.	.	TRBJ1-1	TGTGCCAGCAGCTTAGCTTTGGTAGCTTTCTTT	CASSLALVAFF
TRBV10-3	.	.	TRBJ1-1	TGTGCCATCAGTGACAGCCTAACTGAAGCTTTCTTT	CAISDSLTEAFF
TRBV11-3	.	.	TRBJ2-3	TGTGCCAGCGGGACGACAGATACGCAGTATTTT	CASGTTDTQYF
TRBV5-1	.	.	TRBJ2-5	TGCGCCAGCAGCTTGGGGGGGAGTTCCCAAGAGACCCAGTACTTC	CASSLGGSSQETQYF
TRBV5-5	.	TRBD1	TRBJ2-7	TGTGCCAGCAGCTTGACACTCTCCATCCGACAGGGGACCTACGAGCAGTACTTC	CASSLTLSIRQGTYEQYF
TRBV2	.	.	TRBJ2-1	TGTGCCAGTAGACTAGTCCGGCCGTTCTTC	CASRLVRPFF
TRBV25-1	once	.	TRBJ1-2	TGTGCCAGCTACGACCAGAGGGGCCAATATGGCTACACCTTC	CASYDQRGQYGYTF
TRBV2	.	.	TRBJ2-7	TGTGCCAGCCGTAGCGCCGAGCAGTACTTC	CASRSAEQYF